This passage covers 17 T cell receptor beta chains from one sample sequenced in a study of cytomegalovirus exposure and HLA in healthy donors. The study ran its PCR with 60 Vbeta and 13 Jbeta primers. Assay used: immunoSEQ multiplex PCR; TCRdb lists only in-frame clones, some missing. The sample yields about 69,000 clones, approximately 80% seen once. Source material: PBMCs. Every receptor here comes from a man younger than 30 in good health and CMV-seronegative.

The J gene is TRBJ2-1, the V gene TRBV6-1; 10 nucleotides match TRBD2. With 7 bases clipped from V and 4 bases from J, the junction kept 7 bases outside the gene matches. The CDR3 is 15 residues long. Germline V gene data show CDR1 as MNHNS and CDR2 as SASEGT. CDR3 loop: CASTDSGGTYNEQFF. DNA for the CDR3: TGTGCCAGCACCGATAGCGGGGGGACTTACAATGAGCAGTTCTTC.

The chain uses TRBV7-2 and TRBJ2-2, with 13 nucleotides matching TRBD2. V gave up 7 bases and J gave up 4 bases; unmatched junction bases: 6. CDR3 length equals 16 residues. Germline V gives CDR1 SGHTA, CDR2 FQGNSA. The CDR3 spells CASTPGTSGATGELFF. The CDR3 DNA is TGTGCCAGCACCCCCGGGACTAGCGGGGCCACCGGGGAGCTGTTTTTT.

CDR3 in DNA: TGTGCCAGCAGCTTCGACAGGGGGGGCACAGATACGCAGTATTTT. This translates into CASSFDRGGTDTQYF. V is TRBV6-1 and J is TRBJ2-3; 9 positions agree with TRBD1. Trimming at V came to 6 bases and at J to 1 base, leaving 5 bases not matched to a gene. CDR1 and CDR2 (germline): MNHNS, SASEGT. There are 15 residues in the CDR3.

The rearrangement joins TRBV27 to TRBJ1-5; D is unclear. The ends were cut back, 1 base at V and 6 bases at J, with 10 bases in the middle. CDR3 length equals 14 residues. Germline V lookup: CDR1 MNHEY, CDR2 SMNVEV (reference sequence). The CDR3 reads CASSLWQDSQPQHF. The CDR3 DNA reads TGTGCCAGCAGTTTATGGCAGGACTCTCAGCCCCAGCATTTT.

The sample holds a few counts of this clone. The chain employs TRBV4-2 and TRBJ2-1; TRBD2 is a possible D gene (7 bases). CDR3 size: 15 residues. The V gene's germline CDR1 is LGHNA and CDR2 YNFKEQ. Between the trimmed V and J ends, which lost 1 base and 5 bases, there was a span of 12 bases. This CDR3 is CASSQAGGENNEQFF. As DNA, the CDR3 is TGTGCCAGCAGCCAAGCGGGGGGCGAGAACAATGAGCAGTTCTTC.

The rearrangement links TRBV9 to TRBJ1-6, with D unresolved. Deletions cut 0 bases from V and 4 bases from J, with 8 bases between. Germline loops: CDR1 SGDLS, CDR2 YYNGEE. CDR3 length equals 15 residues. The CDR3 sequence is CASSVEREYNSPLHF. In DNA, the CDR3 is TGTGCCAGCAGCGTAGAGAGGGAGTATAATTCACCCCTCCACTTT.

The chain links TRBV28 to TRBJ2-2; 12 bases are a match to TRBD2. V dropped 6 bases and J dropped 10; count of bases not matched to a gene: 12. CDR3 length: 16 amino acids. Per the germline V gene, CDR1 is MDHEN and CDR2 is SYDVKM. The CDR3 nucleotides are TGTGCCAGCAGCCTTACTCTAGCGGGGGGGCATTTGGAGCTGTTTTTT. Its protein is CASSLTLAGGHLELFF.

The chain links TRBV9 to TRBJ2-7, with 9 bases that match TRBD1. From germline, CDR1 is SGDLS and CDR2 YYNGEE. The CDR3 is 15 residues long. V trimming: 3 bases; J trimming: 2 bases; junction bases outside the gene matches: 6. The CDR3 loop is CASSAGTGSTYEQYF. The DNA of the CDR3 is TGTGCCAGCAGCGCCGGGACAGGGAGTACCTACGAGCAGTACTTC.

The gene calls are TRBV27 and TRBJ2-2, with D possibly TRBD2 on 6 matching bases. Germline CDR1 MNHEY, CDR2 SMNVEV (reference sequence). Trimming pared 3 bases from V and 3 bases from J, leaving 8 bases between. The CDR3 covers 14 residues. This chain's CDR3 is CASSFKRDTGELFF. CDR3 nucleotides: TGTGCCAGCAGTTTCAAGCGGGACACCGGGGAGCTGTTTTTT.

This clone was observed a few times. The V and J genes are TRBV28 and TRBJ2-6, with D hard to call. This CDR3 contains 15 residues. Germline lookup yields CDR1 MDHEN and CDR2 SYDVKM. With 1 base removed from V and 0 bases from J, the gap between germline ends came to 4 bases. The CDR3 is CASSLSLSGANVLTF. The CDR3 nucleotides are TGTGCCAGCAGTTTATCCCTCTCTGGGGCCAACGTCCTGACTTTC.

The rearrangement uses TRBV7-9 and TRBJ2-1; 11 bases are shared with TRBD2. Germline trimming cut 2 bases from V and 4 bases from J; bases unmatched to any gene: 7. Germline CDR1 and CDR2: SEHNR and FQNEAQ (reference sequence). This CDR3 is 17 amino acids long. Here the CDR3 reads CASSLRLAGGQYNEQFF. The CDR3 DNA reads as TGTGCCAGCAGCTTAAGGCTAGCGGGGGGTCAGTACAATGAGCAGTTCTTC.

The V gene is TRBV4-2, the J gene TRBJ2-7; TRBD1 aligns across 12 bases. The CDR3 loop spans 17 amino acids. V trimming: 0 bases; J trimming: 6 bases; junction bases outside the gene matches: 9. CDR1 and CDR2 (germline): LGHNA, YNFKEQ. The DNA of the CDR3 is TGTGCCAGCAGCCAAGAAATCGGGGACAGGGGGCACCGCGAGCAGTACTTC. Translating it yields CASSQEIGDRGHREQYF.

The CDR3 region has the DNA TGCAGCGTTGTTCTCGGGTTAGGCAATCAGCCCCAGCATTTT. Protein product: CSVVLGLGNQPQHF. This rearrangement joins TRBV29-1 to TRBJ1-5; D is unclear. Trimming pared 4 bases from V and 2 bases from J, leaving 12 bases between. This CDR3 region has 14 residues. Germline values: CDR1 SQVTM, CDR2 ANQGSEA.

The chain uses TRBV27 and TRBJ1-2; tentative D call: TRBD1 (6 bases). CDR1 is MNHEY, CDR2 SMNVEV, per germline (reference sequence). CDR3 length: 14 residues. The V end was cut by 5 bases, the J end by 8 bases, with 18 bases between. CDR3 sequence: CASSPFRGAKGYTF. The CDR3 nucleotides read TGTGCCAGCAGTCCCTTCCGGGGGGCAAAGGGCTACACCTTC.

This clone was seen a handful of times. The chain recombines TRBV2 with TRBJ2-7; tentatively, D is TRBD2 (5 bases). V dropped 6 bases and J dropped 3 bases, with 18 bases sitting between them. Germline V gives CDR1 SNHLY, CDR2 FYNNEI. This CDR3 has 15 residues. The CDR3 region has the DNA TGTGCCAGCAGGGCAGGACTCCCAACTAACTACGAGCAGTACTTC. Residues: CASRAGLPTNYEQYF. Together with reference TRBV2 and TRBJ2-7, the CDR3 gives the full variable domain: EPEVTQTPSHQVTQMGQEVILRCVPISNHLYFYWYRQILGQKVEFLVSFYNNEISEKSEIFDDQFSVERPDGSNFTLKIRSTKLEDSAMYFCASRAGLPTNYEQYFGPGTRLTVT.

J is TRBJ2-7 and V is TRBV11-3, with TRBD1 matching over 9 bases. The CDR3 covers 15 residues. From germline, CDR1 is SGHNT and CDR2 YENEEA. The V gene end was trimmed by 3 bases and the J gene end by 6 bases; junction bases not matched to a gene: 9. The CDR3 loop is CASSFSGQGFGEQYF. The CDR3 coding sequence is TGTGCCAGCAGCTTCTCCGGACAGGGGTTTGGCGAGCAGTACTTC. Complete variable domain (other parts from reference TRBV11-3 and TRBJ2-7): EAGVVQSPRYKIIEKKQPVAFWCNPISGHNTLYWYLQNLGQGPELLIRYENEEAVDDSQLPKDRFSAERLKGVDSTLKIQPAELGDSAVYLCASSFSGQGFGEQYFGPGTRLTVT.

The chain couples TRBV6-5 to TRBJ2-3; the match to TRBD2 covers 12 bases. CDR3 length equals 14 residues. V lost 6 bases and J lost 5; bases outside the gene matches: 3. Germline values: CDR1 MNHEY, CDR2 SVGAGI. The CDR3 is CASRKTSGGDTQYF. In nucleotides, the CDR3 is TGTGCCAGCAGAAAGACTAGCGGGGGAGATACGCAGTATTTT.